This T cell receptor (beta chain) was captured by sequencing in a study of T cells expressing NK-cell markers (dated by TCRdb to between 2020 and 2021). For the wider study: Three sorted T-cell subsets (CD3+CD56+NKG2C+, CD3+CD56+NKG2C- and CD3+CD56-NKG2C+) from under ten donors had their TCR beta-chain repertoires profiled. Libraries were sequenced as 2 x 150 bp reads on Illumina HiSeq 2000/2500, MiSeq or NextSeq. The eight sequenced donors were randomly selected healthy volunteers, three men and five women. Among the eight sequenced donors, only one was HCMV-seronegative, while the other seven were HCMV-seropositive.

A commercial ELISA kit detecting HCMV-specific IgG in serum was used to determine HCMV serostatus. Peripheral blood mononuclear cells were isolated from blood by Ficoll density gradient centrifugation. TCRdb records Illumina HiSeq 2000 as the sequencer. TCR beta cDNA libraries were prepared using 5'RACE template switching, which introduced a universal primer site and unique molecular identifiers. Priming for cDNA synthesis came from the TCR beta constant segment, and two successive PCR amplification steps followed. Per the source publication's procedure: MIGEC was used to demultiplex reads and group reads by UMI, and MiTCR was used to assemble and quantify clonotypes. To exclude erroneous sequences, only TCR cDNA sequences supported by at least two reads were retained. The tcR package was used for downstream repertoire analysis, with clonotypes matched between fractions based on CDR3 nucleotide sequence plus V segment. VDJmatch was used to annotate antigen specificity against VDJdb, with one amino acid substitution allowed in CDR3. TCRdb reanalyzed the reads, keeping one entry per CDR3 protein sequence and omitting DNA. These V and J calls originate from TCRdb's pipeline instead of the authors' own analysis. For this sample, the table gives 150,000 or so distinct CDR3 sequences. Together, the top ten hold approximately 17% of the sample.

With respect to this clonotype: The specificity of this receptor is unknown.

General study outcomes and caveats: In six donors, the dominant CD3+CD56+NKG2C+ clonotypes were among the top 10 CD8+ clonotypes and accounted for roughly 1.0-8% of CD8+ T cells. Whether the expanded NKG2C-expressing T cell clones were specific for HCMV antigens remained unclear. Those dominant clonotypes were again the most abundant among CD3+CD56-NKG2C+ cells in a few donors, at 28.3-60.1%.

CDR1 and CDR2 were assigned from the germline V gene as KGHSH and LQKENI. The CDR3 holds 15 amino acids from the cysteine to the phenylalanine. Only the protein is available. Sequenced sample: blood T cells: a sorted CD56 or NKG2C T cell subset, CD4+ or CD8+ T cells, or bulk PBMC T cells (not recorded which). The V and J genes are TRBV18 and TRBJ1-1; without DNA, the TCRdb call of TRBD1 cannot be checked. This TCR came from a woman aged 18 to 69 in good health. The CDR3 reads CASSPTAGMNTEAFF.